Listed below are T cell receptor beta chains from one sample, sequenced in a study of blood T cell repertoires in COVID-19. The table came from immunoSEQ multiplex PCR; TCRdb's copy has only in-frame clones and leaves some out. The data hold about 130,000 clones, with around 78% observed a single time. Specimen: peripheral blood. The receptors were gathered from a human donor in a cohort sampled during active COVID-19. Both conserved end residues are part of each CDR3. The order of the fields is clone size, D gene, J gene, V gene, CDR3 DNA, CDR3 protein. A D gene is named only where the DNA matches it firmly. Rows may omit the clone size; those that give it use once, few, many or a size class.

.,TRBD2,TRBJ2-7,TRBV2,TGTGCCAGCAGTGCGGGGTTCACTAGCGCCACCTACGAGCAGTACTTC,CASSAGFTSATYEQYF
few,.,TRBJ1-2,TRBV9,TGTGCCAGCAGCGTCGGACAGTTCCATGGCTACACCTTC,CASSVGQFHGYTF
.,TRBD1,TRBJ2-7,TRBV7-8,TGTGCCAGCAGCTTACCACAGGGGGCCTACGAGCAGTACTTC,CASSLPQGAYEQYF
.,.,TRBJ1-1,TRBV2,TGTGCCAGCAGTTTGGACAGCAACACTGAAGCTTTCTTT,CASSLDSNTEAFF
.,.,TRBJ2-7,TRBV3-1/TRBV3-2,TGTGCCAGCAGCCAGGTGGCGGCACAGGCCTACGAGCAGTACTTC,CASSQVAAQAYEQYF
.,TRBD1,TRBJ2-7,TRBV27,TGTGCCAGCCGACGGGACAGCTCCTACGAGCAGTACTTC,CASRRDSSYEQYF
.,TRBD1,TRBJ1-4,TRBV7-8,TGTGCCAGCAGCCTCGGACAGGGGACAACTAATGAAAAACTGTTTTTT,CASSLGQGTTNEKLFF
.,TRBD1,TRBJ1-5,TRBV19,TGTGCCAGTAGTTTGACCGGGACAGGGGTACGCAGCAGACAGCCCCAGCATTTT,CASSLTGTGVRSRQPQHF
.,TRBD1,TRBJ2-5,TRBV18,TGTGCCAGCTCACCACTAAGGGGGCAGGGTCCGGAGACCCAGTACTTC,CASSPLRGQGPETQYF
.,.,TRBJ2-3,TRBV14,TGTGCCAGCAGCCAAGTTAGACAGGCTAGTGCGTTCGGCACAGATACGCAGTATTTT,CASSQVRQASAFGTDTQYF
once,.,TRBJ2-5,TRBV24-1,TGTGCCACCAGTGATCGCAGGGTCCAAGAGACCCAGTACTTC,CATSDRRVQETQYF
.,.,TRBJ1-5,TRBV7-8,TGTGCCAGCAGCTCCAAAACAGGGTCGGGACAGCCCCAGCATTTT,CASSSKTGSGQPQHF
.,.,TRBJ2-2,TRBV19,TGTGCCACCACAGGATTAGGAGGGTACGGCGGGGAGCTGTTTTTT,CATTGLGGYGGELFF
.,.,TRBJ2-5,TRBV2,TGTGCCAGCAGAAGAGAAGAGACCCAGTACTTC,CASRREETQYF
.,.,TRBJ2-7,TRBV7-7,TGTGCCAGCAGCTTAGCGCTGTTCGGCGAGCAGTACTTC,CASSLALFGEQYF
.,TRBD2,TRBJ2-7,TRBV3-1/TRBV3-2,TGTGCCAGCAGCTCAGGCCTTTCGGGGGGACCCTACGAGCAGTACTTC,CASSSGLSGGPYEQYF
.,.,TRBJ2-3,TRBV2,TGTGCCAGCAGTGATGAGGGTAGGACGAGAACAGATACGCAGTATTTT,CASSDEGRTRTDTQYF
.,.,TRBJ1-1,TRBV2,TGTGCCAGCAGTGTCGGGACTCGTGAATCTGAAGCTTTCTTT,CASSVGTRESEAFF
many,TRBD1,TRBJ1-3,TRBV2,TGTGCCAGCAGAGAGGAACCGGGACAGGCCAGAAACACCATATATTTT,CASREEPGQARNTIYF
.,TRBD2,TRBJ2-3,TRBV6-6,TGTGCCAGCAGTACAGCGGGGGCCCGCACAGATACGCAGTATTTT,CASSTAGARTDTQYF
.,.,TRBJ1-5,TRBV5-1,TGCGCCAGCAGCTTGAGCAGCGGGATAAATCAGCCCCAGCATTTT,CASSLSSGINQPQHF
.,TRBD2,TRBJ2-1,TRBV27,TGTGCCAGCGCCTCCGGGAGCGGGGGCTTTTACAATGAGCAGTTCTTC,CASASGSGGFYNEQFF
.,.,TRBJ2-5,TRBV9,TGTGCCAGCAGCGCAAAGGCTGGCGGGTTCCCCCGGCAAGAGACCCAGTACTTC,CASSAKAGGFPRQETQYF
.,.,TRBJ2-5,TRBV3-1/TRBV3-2,TGTGCCAGCAGCTTACGGGTTTCCCAAGAGACCCAGTACTTC,CASSLRVSQETQYF
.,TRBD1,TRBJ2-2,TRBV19,TGTGCCAGTACCTCGGGGACAGGGTACACCGGGGAGCTGTTTTTT,CASTSGTGYTGELFF
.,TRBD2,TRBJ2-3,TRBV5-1,TGCGCCAGCAGCCTAGCGGGGATTAGCACAGATACGCAGTATTTT,CASSLAGISTDTQYF
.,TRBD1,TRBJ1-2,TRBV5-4,TGTGCCAGCAGCGGACAGGGACTGCTTAACTATGGCTACACCTTC,CASSGQGLLNYGYTF
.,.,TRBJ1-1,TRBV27,TGTGCCAGCAGGGCGGCAGGGCCCACTGAAGCTTTCTTT,CASRAAGPTEAFF
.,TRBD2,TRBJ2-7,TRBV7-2,TGTGCCAGCAGCTTTGGGACTAGCGGGGCGAACTCCTACGAGCAGTACTTC,CASSFGTSGANSYEQYF
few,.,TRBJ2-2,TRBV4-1,TGCGCCAGCAGCCAATCCTTCCCTCTCACGGCCGGGGAGCTGTTTTTT,CASSQSFPLTAGELFF
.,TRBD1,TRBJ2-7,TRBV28,TGTGCCAGCAGCCAGACAGGGGTCAACGAGCAGTACTTC,CASSQTGVNEQYF
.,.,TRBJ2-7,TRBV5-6,TGTGCCAGCAGCTTTGGAGATCCAGCCTACGAGCAGTACTTC,CASSFGDPAYEQYF
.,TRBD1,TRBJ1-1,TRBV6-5,TGTGCCAGCAGTTATGAGGTGACAGGGGAAGCTTTCTTT,CASSYEVTGEAFF
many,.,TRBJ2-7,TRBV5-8,TGTGCCAGCAGCTGGACACTCTACGAGCAGTACTTC,CASSWTLYEQYF
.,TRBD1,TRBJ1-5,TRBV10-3,TGTGCCATCAGTGAGTTGGACAGGGCCCGAGGGCCCCAGCATTTT,CAISELDRARGPQHF
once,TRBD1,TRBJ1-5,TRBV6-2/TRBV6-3,TGTGCCAGCAGTCGCGGACAGGGGGATCAGCCCCAGCATTTT,CASSRGQGDQPQHF
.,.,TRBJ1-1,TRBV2,TGTGCCAGCAGTGACAGGGCCGGTGGGTCGTACACTGAAGCTTTCTTT,CASSDRAGGSYTEAFF
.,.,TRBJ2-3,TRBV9,TGTGCCAGCAGCGTAGGACCAGGGCCTAGCACAGATACGCAGTATTTT,CASSVGPGPSTDTQYF
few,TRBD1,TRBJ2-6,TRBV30,TGTGCCTGGAGACGGGACAGGGCGCGCTCTGGGGCCAACGTCCTGACTTTC,CAWRRDRARSGANVLTF
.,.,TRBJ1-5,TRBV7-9,TGTGCCAGCAGCTTGGGCCAGGGCAACTTAGGCAATCAGCCCCAGCATTTT,CASSLGQGNLGNQPQHF
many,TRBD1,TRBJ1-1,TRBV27,TGTGCCAGCAGTTTATATACAGGGGAACAAGCTTTCTTT,CASSLYTGEQAFF
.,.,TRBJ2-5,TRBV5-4,TGTGCCAGCAGCCCCGGGTCCGGAGAGACCCAGTACTTC,CASSPGSGETQYF
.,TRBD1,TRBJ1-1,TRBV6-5,TGTGCCAGCATTAAGACAGGGGCGAACACTGAAGCTTTCTTT,CASIKTGANTEAFF
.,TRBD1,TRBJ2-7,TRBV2,TGTGCCACGGGACAGGCGGACGAGCAGTACTTC,CATGQADEQYF
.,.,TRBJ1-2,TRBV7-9,TGTGCCAGCAGCTTAGACGGCGACTTTAGCTATGGCTACACCTTC,CASSLDGDFSYGYTF
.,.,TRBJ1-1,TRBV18,TGTGCCAGCTCACCAGGGAGAAACTCACGAAACACTGAAGCTTTCTTT,CASSPGRNSRNTEAFF
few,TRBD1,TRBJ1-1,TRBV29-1,TGCAGCGCCCTGAGGGCAGGGGGCGGCGATGAAGCTTTCTTT,CSALRAGGGDEAFF
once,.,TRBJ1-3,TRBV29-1,TGCAGCGGCGGACAGGGAAACACCATATATTTT,CSGGQGNTIYF
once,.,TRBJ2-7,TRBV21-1,TGTGCCAGCAGCAAATTACGGGGGGGCCGCTACGAGCAGTACTTC,CASSKLRGGRYEQYF
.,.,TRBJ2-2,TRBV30,TGTGCCTGGACCTTTGGGACTGGGGATTCCGGGGAGCTGTTTTTT,CAWTFGTGDSGELFF
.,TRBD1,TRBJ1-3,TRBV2,TGTGCCAGCCGTCTGGGGACAGGGCATAACTCTGGAAACACCATATATTTT,CASRLGTGHNSGNTIYF
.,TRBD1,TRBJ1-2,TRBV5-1,TGCGCCAGCAGCTTGTTGTCGGGGACAGCGTCTAACTATGGCTACACCTTC,CASSLLSGTASNYGYTF
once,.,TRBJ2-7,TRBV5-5,TGTGCCAGCAGCTTGGGGGGGCGGCGAGACGAGCAGTACTTC,CASSLGGRRDEQYF
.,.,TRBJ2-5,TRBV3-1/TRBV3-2,TGTGCCAGCAGCATAACCACGGAAGAGACCCAGTACTTC,CASSITTEETQYF
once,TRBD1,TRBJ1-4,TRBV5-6,TGTGCCAGCAGCCCCGGGACAGGGCGCGTTAATGAAAAACTGTTTTTT,CASSPGTGRVNEKLFF